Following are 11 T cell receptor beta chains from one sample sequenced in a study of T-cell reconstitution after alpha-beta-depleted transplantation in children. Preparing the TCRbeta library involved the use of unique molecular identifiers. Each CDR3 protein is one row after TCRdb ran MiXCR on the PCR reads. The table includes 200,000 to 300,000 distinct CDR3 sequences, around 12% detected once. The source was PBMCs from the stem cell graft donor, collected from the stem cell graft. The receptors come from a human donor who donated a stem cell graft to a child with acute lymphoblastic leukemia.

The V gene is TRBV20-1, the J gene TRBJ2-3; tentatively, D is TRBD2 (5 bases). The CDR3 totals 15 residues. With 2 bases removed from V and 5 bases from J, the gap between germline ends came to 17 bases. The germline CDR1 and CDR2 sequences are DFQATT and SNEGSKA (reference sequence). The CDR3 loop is CSARLNTGVGDTQYF. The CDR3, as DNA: TGCAGTGCTAGACTCAACACCGGGGTTGGAGATACGCAGTATTTT.

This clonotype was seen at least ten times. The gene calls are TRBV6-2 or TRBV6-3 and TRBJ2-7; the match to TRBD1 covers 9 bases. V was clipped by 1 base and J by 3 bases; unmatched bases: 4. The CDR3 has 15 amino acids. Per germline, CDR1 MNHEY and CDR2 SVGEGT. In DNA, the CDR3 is TGTGCCAGCAGTTACTATGGGACAGGGTTCTACGAGCAGTACTTC. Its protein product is CASSYYGTGFYEQYF.

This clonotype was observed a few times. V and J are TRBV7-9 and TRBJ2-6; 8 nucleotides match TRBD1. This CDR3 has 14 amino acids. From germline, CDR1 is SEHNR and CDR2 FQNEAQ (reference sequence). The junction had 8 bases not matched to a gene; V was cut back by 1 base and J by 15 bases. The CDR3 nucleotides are TGTGCCAGCAGCTTAGACGGGACAGGTCTTGGCCTGACTTTC. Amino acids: CASSLDGTGLGLTF.

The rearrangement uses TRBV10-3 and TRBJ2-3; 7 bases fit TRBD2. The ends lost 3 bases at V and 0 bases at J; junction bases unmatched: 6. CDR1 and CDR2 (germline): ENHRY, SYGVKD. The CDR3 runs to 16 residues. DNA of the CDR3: TGTGCCATCAGTGAAAAGCTAGCGGCGAGCACAGATACGCAGTATTTT. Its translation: CAISEKLAASTDTQYF.

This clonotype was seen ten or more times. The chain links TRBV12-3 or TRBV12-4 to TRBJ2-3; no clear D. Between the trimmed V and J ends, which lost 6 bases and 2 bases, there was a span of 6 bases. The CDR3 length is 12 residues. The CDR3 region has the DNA TGTGCCAGCAGCATATTCACAGATACGCAGTATTTT. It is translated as CASSIFTDTQYF.

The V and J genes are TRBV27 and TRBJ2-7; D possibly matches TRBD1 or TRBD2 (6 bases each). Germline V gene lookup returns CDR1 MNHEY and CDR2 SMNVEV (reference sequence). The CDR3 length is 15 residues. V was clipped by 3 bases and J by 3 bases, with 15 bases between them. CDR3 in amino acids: CASSLVPGGGYEQYF. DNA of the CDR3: TGTGCCAGCAGTTTGGTCCCCGGGGGCGGCTACGAGCAGTACTTC.

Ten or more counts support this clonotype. The chain's CDR3 is CASSLWRGGNNEQFF. The CDR3 DNA sequence: TGCGCCAGCAGCTTATGGCGGGGGGGGAACAATGAGCAGTTCTTC. The V gene is TRBV5-1, the J gene TRBJ2-1; 9 bases map to TRBD2. The CDR3 is 15 residues long. The germline CDR1 and CDR2 sequences are SGHRS and YFSETQ. J gave up 5 bases and V 2 bases, and 5 bases lay outside the gene matches.

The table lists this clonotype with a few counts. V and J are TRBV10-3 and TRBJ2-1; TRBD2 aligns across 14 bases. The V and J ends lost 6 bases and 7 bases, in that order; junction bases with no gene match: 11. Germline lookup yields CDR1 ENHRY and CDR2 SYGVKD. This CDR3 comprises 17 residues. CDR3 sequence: CAIRPGLAGVTGNEQFF. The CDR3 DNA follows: TGTGCCATCAGGCCGGGACTAGCGGGAGTTACCGGGAATGAGCAGTTCTTC.

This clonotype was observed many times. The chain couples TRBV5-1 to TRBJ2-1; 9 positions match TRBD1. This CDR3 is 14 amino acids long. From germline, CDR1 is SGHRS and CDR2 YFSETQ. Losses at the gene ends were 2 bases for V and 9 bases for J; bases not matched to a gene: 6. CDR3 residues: CASSFRQGGGEQFF. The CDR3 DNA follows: TGCGCCAGCAGCTTCCGACAGGGGGGAGGTGAGCAGTTCTTC.

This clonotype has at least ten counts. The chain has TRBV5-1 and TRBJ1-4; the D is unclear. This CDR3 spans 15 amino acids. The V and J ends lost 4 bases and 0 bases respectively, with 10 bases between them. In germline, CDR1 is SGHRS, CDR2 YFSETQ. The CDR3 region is CASSPRLSTNEKLFF. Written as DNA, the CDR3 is TGCGCCAGCAGCCCGAGACTGTCAACTAATGAAAAACTGTTTTTT.

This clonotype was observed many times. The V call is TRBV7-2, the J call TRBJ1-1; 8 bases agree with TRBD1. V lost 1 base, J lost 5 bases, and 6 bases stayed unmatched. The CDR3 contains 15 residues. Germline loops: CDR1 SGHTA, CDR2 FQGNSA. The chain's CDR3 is CASSLDAGGRTEAFF. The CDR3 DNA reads TGTGCCAGCAGCTTAGATGCAGGGGGCCGGACTGAAGCTTTCTTT.